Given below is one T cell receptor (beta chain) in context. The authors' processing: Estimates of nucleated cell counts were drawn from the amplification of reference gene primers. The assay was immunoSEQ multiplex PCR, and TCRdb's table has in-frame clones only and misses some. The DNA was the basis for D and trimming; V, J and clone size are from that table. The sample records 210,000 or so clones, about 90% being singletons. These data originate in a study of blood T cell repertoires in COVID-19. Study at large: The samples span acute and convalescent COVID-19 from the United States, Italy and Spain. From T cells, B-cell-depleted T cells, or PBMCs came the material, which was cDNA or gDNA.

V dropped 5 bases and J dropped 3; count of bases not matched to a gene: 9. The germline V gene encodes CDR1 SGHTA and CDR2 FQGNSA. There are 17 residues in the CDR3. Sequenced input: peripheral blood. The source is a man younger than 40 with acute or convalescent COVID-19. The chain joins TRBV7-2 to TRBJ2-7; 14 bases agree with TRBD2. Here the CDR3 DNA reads TGTGCCAGCAGCCTTCTAGGGACTAGCGGGGGACTCTACGAGCAGTACTTC. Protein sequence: CASSLLGTSGGLYEQYF. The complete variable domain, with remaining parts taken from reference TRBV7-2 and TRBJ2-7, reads GAGVSQSPSNKVTEKGKDVELRCDPISGHTALYWYRQSLGQGLEFLIYFQGNSAPDKSGLPSDRFSAERTGGSVSTLTIQRTQQEDSAVYLCASSLLGTSGGLYEQYFGPGTRLTVT.